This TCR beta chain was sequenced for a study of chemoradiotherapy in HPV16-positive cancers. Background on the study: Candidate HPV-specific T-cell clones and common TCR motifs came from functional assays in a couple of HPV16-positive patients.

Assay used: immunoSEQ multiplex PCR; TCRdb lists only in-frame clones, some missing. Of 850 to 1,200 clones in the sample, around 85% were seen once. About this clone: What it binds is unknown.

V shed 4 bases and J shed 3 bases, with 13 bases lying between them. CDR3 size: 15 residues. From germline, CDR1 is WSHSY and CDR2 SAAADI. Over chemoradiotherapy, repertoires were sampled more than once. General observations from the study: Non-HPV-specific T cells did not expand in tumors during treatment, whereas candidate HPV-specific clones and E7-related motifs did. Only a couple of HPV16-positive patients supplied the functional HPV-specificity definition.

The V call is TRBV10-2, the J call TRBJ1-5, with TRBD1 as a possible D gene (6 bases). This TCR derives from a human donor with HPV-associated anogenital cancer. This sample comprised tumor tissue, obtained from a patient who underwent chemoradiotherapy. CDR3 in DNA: TGCGCCAGCAGTGCCTCGTGGACAGTCAATCAGCCCCAGCATTTT. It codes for CASSASWTVNQPQHF.